The T cell receptor beta chain under discussion was sequenced for a study of T cell responses to AZD1222 COVID-19 vaccine. Study-level results: Spike as a whole was targeted by vaccine-associated CD4 TCRs, dominant at 160-218 and 743-854. Clonal diversity was possibly underestimated; the donors were predominantly white British and more often female. Following two doses of AZD1222, Spike-specific TCR breadth and depth rose.

About this clone itself: Its antigen is still unknown. Other nucleotide sequences in the sample specify the same CDR3.

Assay: immunoSEQ multiplex PCR; the TCRdb copy retains only in-frame clones and omits some. The sample has roughly 140,000 clones; approximately 93% are singletons. Trimming left V 5 bases short and J 0 bases short, with 11 bases between. The CDR3 totals 14 residues. The germline gives CDR1 LNHDA, CDR2 SQIVND (reference sequence). This clonotype was obtained from an adult who had recovered from COVID-19. Sample: peripheral blood, taken after recovery from COVID-19. The rearrangement links TRBV19 to TRBJ2-7; D possibly uses TRBD1 or TRBD2 (5 bases each). The CDR3 loop reads CASSPGTDSYEQYF. The DNA of the CDR3 is TGTGCCAGTAGTCCCGGGACCGACTCCTACGAGCAGTACTTC.